The rows below give T cell receptor beta chains drawn from one sample of a study. TCRdb re-called the 5' RACE reads with MiXCR, one entry per CDR3 protein. The table has several thousand distinct CDR3 sequences, 40% to 50% seen once. The sample was Tregs sorted from a lymph node. These TCRs come from a female donor with breast cancer. Each CDR3 is given with its conserved first and last residue. A D gene is named only where the DNA matches it firmly. Expanded clones get a size class; other rows say once, few or many, or leave the size out.

. | . | TRBJ2-1 | 14 | TRBV4-1 | CASSQGIQGNEQFF | TGCGCCAGCAGCCAAGGAATACAGGGCAATGAGCAGTTCTTC
once | TRBD1 | TRBJ1-1 | 17 | TRBV5-6 | CASSPGGLTGGLTEAFF | TGTGCCAGCAGCCCCGGGGGGCTCACAGGGGGCCTCACTGAAGCTTTCTTT
. | . | TRBJ2-7 | 14 | TRBV4-1 | CASSPRDVSYEQYF | TGCGCCAGCAGCCCCCGGGACGTATCCTACGAGCAGTACTTC
. | TRBD1 | TRBJ2-1 | 14 | TRBV12-3/TRBV12-4 | CASREGQGSNEQFF | TGTGCCAGCAGAGAGGGACAGGGGAGCAATGAGCAGTTCTTC
. | . | TRBJ2-7 | 15 | TRBV4-1 | CASSQDGGQHYEQYF | TGCGCCAGCAGCCAAGATGGGGGACAACACTACGAGCAGTACTTC
. | . | TRBJ2-1 | 16 | TRBV10-1 | CASSAAGIETGNEQFF | TGCGCCAGCAGTGCGGCCGGGATCGAGACGGGCAATGAGCAGTTCTTC
. | TRBD1 | TRBJ2-5 | 16 | TRBV7-9 | CASSFGDRGFSETQYF | TGTGCCAGCAGCTTTGGGGACAGGGGGTTCTCTGAGACCCAGTACTTC
medium-sized | . | TRBJ1-2 | 15 | TRBV20-1 | CSARDQEGPNSGYTF | TGCAGTGCTAGAGATCAGGAGGGCCCTAATTCGGGCTACACCTTC
few | . | TRBJ1-6 | 13 | TRBV6-5 | CASSYELRSPLHF | TGTGCCAGCAGTTACGAGTTGCGATCACCCCTCCACTTT
few | TRBD1 | TRBJ2-1 | 15 | TRBV7-9 | CASSGTGGAYNEQFF | TGTGCCAGCAGCGGGACAGGGGGTGCCTACAATGAGCAGTTCTTC
. | . | TRBJ2-1 | 16 | TRBV6-5 | CASSQSGPSSYNEQFF | TGTGCCAGCAGCCAGTCCGGGCCTTCCTCCTACAATGAGCAGTTCTTC
few | TRBD1 | TRBJ2-7 | 15 | TRBV11-2 | CASSLDRGRGYEQYF | TGTGCCAGCAGCTTAGACAGGGGGCGAGGATACGAGCAGTACTTC
. | TRBD1 | TRBJ1-6 | 14 | TRBV15 | CATSRDRESSPLHF | TGTGCCACCAGCCGGGACAGGGAGAGTTCACCCCTCCACTTT
. | TRBD2 | TRBJ2-1 | 15 | TRBV6-5 | CASSYTSGRDNEQFF | TGTGCCAGCAGTTACACTAGCGGGAGAGACAATGAGCAGTTCTTC
. | TRBD2 | TRBJ2-7 | 14 | TRBV2 | CASTERGTCYEQYF | TGTGCCAGCACGGAGCGGGGGACCTGCTACGAGCAGTACTTC
. | . | TRBJ1-6 | 17 | TRBV20-1 | CSARGLQTSSYNSPLHF | TGCAGTGCTAGGGGTCTACAGACGAGCTCCTATAATTCACCCCTCCACTTT
. | TRBD2 | TRBJ2-3 | 15 | TRBV6-1 | CASSEALAGVDTQYF | TGTGCCAGCAGTGAAGCGTTGGCGGGAGTGGATACGCAGTATTTT
. | TRBD1 | TRBJ1-2 | 16 | TRBV6-1 | CASSEYQGAVGYGYTF | TGTGCCAGCAGTGAATACCAGGGGGCTGTTGGATATGGCTACACCTTC
. | . | TRBJ2-1 | 14 | TRBV27 | CASKVTGNYNEQFF | TGTGCCTCAAAGGTAACGGGTAACTACAATGAGCAGTTCTTC
few | . | TRBJ1-1 | 11 | TRBV7-9 | CASSLVPEAFF | TGTGCCAGCAGCTTAGTCCCTGAAGCTTTCTTT
few | . | TRBJ2-7 | 16 | TRBV4-1 | CASSQGFRASSYEQYF | TGCGCCAGCAGCCAAGGATTTCGGGCCAGCTCCTACGAGCAGTACTTC
. | . | TRBJ1-1 | 15 | TRBV27 | CASSLIVGAGTETFF | .
few | TRBD1 | TRBJ2-3 | 17 | TRBV7-3 | CASSRPGTGGEADTQYF | TGTGCCAGCAGCCGTCCCGGGACAGGGGGCGAGGCAGATACGCAGTATTTT
. | . | TRBJ2-1 | 12 | TRBV12-3/TRBV12-4 | CTSSFERTKQFF | TGTACCAGCAGTTTCGAGAGGACCAAACAGTTCTTC
few | . | TRBJ2-7 | 15 | TRBV12-3/TRBV12-4 | CASSPPPHVTYEQYF | TGTGCCAGCAGTCCACCCCCACATGTCACCTACGAGCAGTACTTC
. | . | TRBJ2-5 | 13 | TRBV12-3/TRBV12-4 | CASSLLGGETQYF | TGTGCCAGCAGTTTATTAGGGGGGGAGACCCAGTACTTC
. | TRBD2 | TRBJ2-1 | 16 | TRBV5-1 | CANSTLAGGSYNEQFF | TGCGCCAACAGCACACTAGCGGGAGGCTCCTACAATGAGCAGTTCTTC
. | TRBD2 | TRBJ2-2 | 17 | TRBV7-3 | CASSLSPGLAGAGELFF | TGTGCCAGCAGCTTGTCCCCGGGACTAGCGGGGGCCGGGGAGCTGTTTTTT
. | . | TRBJ2-1 | 13 | TRBV9 | CASSVAGYNEQFF | TGTGCCAGCAGCGTCGCTGGGTACAATGAGCAGTTCTTC
few | TRBD2 | TRBJ2-7 | 18 | TRBV29-1 | CSVELGVPTSGIEYEQYF | TGCAGCGTTGAATTGGGAGTCCCGACTAGCGGCATTGAGTACGAGCAGTACTTC
. | . | TRBJ2-1 | 15 | TRBV7-8 | CASSSYGRRDNEQFF | TGTGCCAGCAGCAGTTACGGACGCCGGGACAATGAGCAGTTCTTC
few | TRBD2 | TRBJ2-5 | 15 | TRBV7-3 | CASSLAGGSQETQYF | TGTGCCAGCAGCTTAGCGGGGGGATCCCAAGAGACCCAGTACTTC
few | . | TRBJ2-1 | 16 | TRBV4-1 | CASSQESEVAYNEQFF | TGCGCCAGCAGCCAAGAAAGCGAGGTGGCCTACAATGAGCAGTTCTTC
. | . | TRBJ2-7 | 12 | TRBV29-1 | CSSLGAPGPEYF | TGCAGCTCTTTAGGTGCACCGGGTCCCGAGTACTTC
few | . | TRBJ1-2 | 15 | TRBV4-1 | CASSQEAGGAYGYTF | TGCGCCAGCAGCCAAGAGGCAGGTGGGGCGTATGGCTACACCTTC
. | . | TRBJ2-1 | 14 | TRBV5-6 | CASGRTDSYNEQFF | TGTGCCAGCGGCCGGACAGACTCCTACAATGAGCAGTTCTTC
few | . | TRBJ2-7 | 13 | TRBV9 | CASSVGDGYEQYF | TGTGCCAGCAGCGTAGGTGATGGCTACGAGCAGTACTTC
few | TRBD2 | TRBJ2-4 | 17 | TRBV4-1 | CASSHHGREPDKNIQYF | TGCGCCAGCAGCCACCATGGGCGGGAGCCTGACAAAAACATTCAGTACTTC
few | TRBD1 | TRBJ2-1 | 14 | TRBV6-1 | CASSTGGSYNEQFF | TGTGCCAGCAGTACAGGGGGCTCCTACAATGAGCAGTTCTTC
. | . | TRBJ1-3 | 13 | TRBV29-1 | CSAATDSGNTIYF | TGCAGCGCTGCGACGGACTCTGGAAACACCATATATTTT
. | . | TRBJ2-5 | 14 | TRBV20-1 | CSAMVGDPRETQYF | TGCAGTGCCATGGTTGGGGATCCGCGAGAGACCCAGTACTTC
. | . | TRBJ2-5 | 15 | TRBV6-5 | CASSPSGVGQETQYF | TGTGCCAGCAGCCCTTCGGGGGTTGGCCAAGAGACCCAGTACTTC
few | TRBD1 | TRBJ1-2 | 13 | TRBV20-1 | CSASPGQGEGYTF | TGCAGTGCTAGCCCGGGACAGGGAGAAGGCTACACCTTC
. | . | TRBJ2-5 | 16 | TRBV6-5 | CASSSLGGSAGETQYF | TGTGCCAGCAGCTCCCTCGGGGGTTCGGCGGGAGAGACCCAGTACTTC
. | . | TRBJ2-7 | 15 | TRBV7-2 | CASSAFSGQNYEQYF | TGTGCCAGCAGCGCCTTCTCAGGACAGAACTACGAGCAGTACTTC
once | . | TRBJ2-1 | 16 | TRBV7-3 | CASSPPLAFDYNEQFF | TGTGCCAGCAGCCCCCCTCTCGCGTTCGACTACAATGAGCAGTTCTTC
. | . | TRBJ1-1 | 14 | TRBV20-1 | CSASMGGIDTEAFF | TGCAGTGCTAGCATGGGGGGGATCGACACTGAAGCTTTCTTT
. | TRBD1 | TRBJ2-7 | 15 | TRBV27 | CASSSRTGSLYEQYF | TGTGCCAGCAGTTCAAGGACAGGGAGTCTTTACGAGCAGTACTTC
few | TRBD1 | TRBJ1-1 | 14 | TRBV5-5 | CASSDLTGVAEAFF | TGTGCCAGCAGCGACCTGACAGGGGTCGCTGAAGCTTTCTTT
. | TRBD1 | TRBJ1-6 | 16 | TRBV3-1 | CASSQEAGQGDSPLHF | TGTGCCAGCAGCCAAGAAGCTGGACAGGGAGATTCACCCCTCCACTTT
. | . | TRBJ2-3 | 17 | TRBV21-1 | CASSMKSAGVSTDTQYF | TGTGCCAGCAGCATGAAGTCGGCAGGAGTGAGCACAGATACGCAGTATTTT
. | TRBD1 | TRBJ2-7 | 15 | TRBV27 | CASSVDGQDSYEQYF | TGTGCCAGCAGTGTGGACGGACAGGACTCCTACGAGCAGTACTTC
. | . | TRBJ2-1 | 12 | TRBV4-1 | CASSQEANEQFF | TGCGCCAGCAGCCAAGAGGCTAATGAGCAGTTCTTC
. | TRBD1 | TRBJ1-2 | 15 | TRBV4-1 | CASSPTDRGIYGYTF | TGCGCCAGCAGCCCAACGGACAGGGGAATATATGGCTACACCTTC
. | . | TRBJ2-7 | 15 | TRBV5-1 | CASSFAADYSYEQYF | TGCGCCAGCAGCTTTGCAGCGGACTACTCCTACGAGCAGTACTTC
. | TRBD2 | TRBJ2-1 | 15 | TRBV4-1 | CASSQEFGTSHEQFF | TGCGCCAGCAGCCAAGAGTTTGGGACTAGCCATGAGCAGTTCTTC
. | . | TRBJ1-1 | 13 | TRBV9 | CASSADSPTEAFF | TGTGCCAGCAGCGCCGATAGCCCCACTGAAGCTTTCTTT